Here is one TCR beta chain with its context. Its antigen is not identified. This entry comes from a study of T cell responses to AZD1222 COVID-19 vaccine. Study-wide findings and caveats: Sampled repertoires all dated from after the peak T cell response. Females made up more of the donors, who were largely white British, and clonal diversity may have come out too low. In the spike-specific TCR repertoire, nearly half reportedly target unmutated variant regions.

Using immunoSEQ multiplex PCR, the repertoire was profiled, and TCRdb retains in-frame clones only, with some absent. Of more than 100,000 clones listed, approximately 89% were seen once; the top ten hold approximately 5%. CDR3 length: 14 amino acids. Per germline, CDR1 MDHEN and CDR2 SYDVKM. The V segment lost 6 bases and the J segment 5 bases; nucleotides outside the gene matches: 7. The sequences come from peripheral blood, collected on day 0 of AZD1222 vaccination. This chain connects TRBV28 to TRBJ1-2, with 9 bases aligning to TRBD1. This TCR came from an adult in good health. The CDR3 sequence: CASRETGGEYGYTF. The CDR3, as DNA: TGTGCCAGCAGGGAGACAGGGGGGGAATATGGCTACACCTTC.